This T cell receptor (beta chain) is drawn from a study of cytomegalovirus exposure and HLA in healthy donors. This PCR relied on a set of 60 Vbeta primers and 13 Jbeta primers. Generated by immunoSEQ multiplex PCR, the TCRdb table keeps only in-frame clones and is missing some. The sample includes 150,000 to 200,000 clones, 77% of them seen just once. A remark on this clone: At one end, the junction sequence differs from germline, possibly due to a read error.

CDR1 and CDR2 (germline): SQVTM, ANQGSEA. The CDR3 totals 12 residues. The V call is TRBV29-1, the J call TRBJ2-2, with TRBD2 matching over 12 bases. The receptor was isolated from a man aged 18 to 29 in good health and CMV-seronegative. Material for sequencing was PBMCs. The CDR3 is CSGLAGTGELFF. CDR3 DNA: TGTTCCGGACTAGCGGGGACCGGGGAGCTGTTTTTT.